Sequencing of this T cell receptor beta chain was carried out in a study of Tregs in tolerant kidney transplant recipients. CDR1 LNHDA and CDR2 SQIVND come from the germline V gene (reference sequence). The germline V and J ends were trimmed by 7 bases and 4 bases, with 22 bases remaining between them. The CDR3 is 16 residues long. Mixed chimerism was transient after nonmyeloablative marrow transplants from related graft donors. Using immunoSEQ multiplex PCR, the repertoire was profiled, and TCRdb retains in-frame clones only, with some absent. The listing contains some 25,000 clones. Concerning this clone itself: The CDR3 extends 3 residues past the end of the read, so its final part is completed from the germline J gene.

Source: CD4+ T cells from blood (PBMCs), taken 6 months after the transplant. The chain joins TRBV19 to TRBJ2-5; TRBD2 might be the D (5 bases). The clonotype was recovered from a human patient who received a combined kidney and bone marrow transplant. The graft donor may account for some of the T cells. The CDR3 protein is CASTPRASHLTETQYF. The part of the CDR3 DNA that was read is TGTGCCAGTACACCGAGGGCCAGCCATTTGACAGAGACC.